This T cell receptor (beta chain) was recorded in a study of a mutant IDH1 vaccine in newly diagnosed glioma. Across the whole study: Treated patients had a mean age of about 38 years and an approximately 60% male, around 38% female split. Most had both radiotherapy and temozolomide beforehand; others had only one. The study, taken as a whole, reports: Changes in the top peripheral T cell clonotypes seemingly had no bearing on pseudoprogression.

Note on this clone: Its antigen is currently unknown.

As for time point: baseline, week 1 (first vaccination visit). Specified treatment: pre-vaccination baseline after standard-of-care therapy. Donor diagnoses consisted of new WHO grade 3 or 4 IDH1-mutant, ATRX-lost astrocytomas. Profiled with immunoSEQ multiplex PCR; TCRdb holds only in-frame clones, not every one. This sample carries fewer than 45,000 clones, roughly 89% of them seen once, and the ten largest clones take 15% to 20%. Sequencing was performed on PBMCs, taken from a glioma patient treated with radiotherapy, temozolomide or both. The origin of this receptor is a man in his late teens or twenties with glioma.

For the CDR3, the DNA is TGTGCCAGCAGCTTGTCCAGGGGTGAGGGAGATACGCAGTATTTT. Protein: CASSLSRGEGDTQYF. The chain links TRBV7-9 to TRBJ2-3, with D tentatively TRBD1 (6 bases). The CDR3 sequence is 15 residues long. Looked up from germline, CDR1 is SEHNR and CDR2 is FQNEAQ (reference sequence). V lost 3 bases to trimming and J lost 5 bases, with 15 bases between them.